The next 17 T cell receptor beta chains were all read from a single sample in a study of control samples from healthy donors and cancer patients. Sequencing used immunoSEQ multiplex PCR; TCRdb keeps in-frame clones, though not all of them. The data contain 75,000 to 100,000 clones, about 86% of them singletons. The sequencing sample was made of blood. Source of these receptors: a young man in good health.

V gene TRBV24-1 combines with J gene TRBJ2-1; 12 positions match TRBD2. This CDR3 spans 18 amino acids. The trim removed 4 bases at V and 4 bases at J, leaving 10 bases unmatched. Germline values: CDR1 KGHDR, CDR2 SFDVKD. The CDR3 loop reads CATSESVPLAGGYNEQFF. The CDR3 DNA follows: TGTGCCACCAGTGAGTCAGTCCCACTAGCGGGAGGTTACAATGAGCAGTTCTTC.

J is TRBJ2-3 and V is TRBV11-3; TRBD2 might be the D (6 bases). The V end was cut by 1 base, the J end by 3 bases, with 11 bases between. Germline assignment: CDR1 SGHNT and CDR2 YENEEA. The CDR3 covers 15 residues. The CDR3 spells CASSLGSGSTDTQYF. CDR3 bases: TGTGCCAGCAGCTTAGGGTCCGGGAGTACAGATACGCAGTATTTT.

This clone was detected only once. V usage is TRBV11-3 and J usage is TRBJ2-2, with no clear D. Germline CDR1 reads SGHNT; CDR2 reads YENEEA. The CDR3 length is 14 residues. V was cut by 5 bases and J by 1 base, with 8 bases left in between. The CDR3: CASSPNWNTGELFF. The CDR3 nucleotides are TGTGCCAGCAGCCCAAACTGGAACACCGGGGAGCTGTTTTTT. Using reference TRBV11-3 and TRBJ2-2 for the parts outside the CDR3, the full variable domain is EAGVVQSPRYKIIEKKQPVAFWCNPISGHNTLYWYLQNLGQGPELLIRYENEEAVDDSQLPKDRFSAERLKGVDSTLKIQPAELGDSAVYLCASSPNWNTGELFFGEGSRLTVL.

The gene calls are TRBV5-4 and TRBJ1-1, with D possibly matching TRBD1 (6 bases). Per germline, CDR1 SGHNT and CDR2 YYREEE (reference sequence). V was cut by 5 bases and J by 8 bases, with 16 bases left in between. This CDR3 is 13 amino acids long. The CDR3 region is CASSRDLDREAFF. The CDR3 nucleotides are TGTGCCAGCAGTAGAGATCTGGACAGAGAAGCTTTCTTT.

The gene calls are TRBV19 and TRBJ2-7; no clear D gene. There are 13 residues in the CDR3. V was cut by 3 bases and J by 3 bases, with 9 bases left in between. Germline lookup yields CDR1 LNHDA and CDR2 SQIVND (reference sequence). CDR3 sequence: CASSIRLDYEQYF. The CDR3 DNA reads as TGTGCCAGTAGTATCCGACTTGACTACGAGCAGTACTTC.

This chain joins TRBV6-1 and TRBJ1-5; D is undetermined. The CDR3 spans 14 residues. V was cut by 0 bases and J by 10 bases, with 13 bases left in between. Germline V gene sequence: CDR1 MNHNS, CDR2 SASEGT. The CDR3 coding sequence is TGTGCCAGCAGTGAAGCGCCCTCGCCCCGTCCCCAGCATTTT. Its translation is CASSEAPSPRPQHF.

This clone is a singleton in its sample. A junction boundary mismatches the germline segment, possibly from a read error. The chain links TRBV6-5 to TRBJ1-5; D is possibly TRBD1 (6 bases). The CDR3 is 14 residues long. Looked up from germline, CDR1 is MNHEY and CDR2 is SVGAGI. This chain's CDR3 is CASSDSGAGQPQHF. CDR3 nucleotide sequence: TGTGCCAGCAGTGACTCGGGGGCAGGGCAGCCCCAGCATTTT.

The CDR3 spells CASSELDSSYNEQFF. DNA for the CDR3: TGTGCCAGCAGTGAATTGGATAGCTCCTACAATGAGCAGTTCTTC. The chain uses TRBV25-1 and TRBJ2-1; D not resolved. CDR3 size: 15 residues. CDR1 and CDR2 from the germline V gene are MGHDK and SYGVNS. The V end was cut by 1 base, the J end by 0 bases, with 7 bases between. Full variable domain (outside the CDR3, taken from reference TRBV25-1 and TRBJ2-1): EADIYQTPRYLVIGTGKKITLECSQTMGHDKMYWYQQDPGMELHLIHYSYGVNSTEKGDLSSESTVSRIRTEHFPLTLESARPSHTSQYLCASSELDSSYNEQFFGPGTRLTVL.

The chain recombines TRBV19 with TRBJ2-7, with 10 bases that match TRBD2. The CDR3 is made up of 16 amino acids. V lost 1 base to trimming and J lost 5 bases; unmatched junction nucleotides: 8. Germline assignment: CDR1 LNHDA and CDR2 SQIVND (reference sequence). CDR3: CASSIGLLAGAHEQYF. The CDR3, as DNA: TGTGCCAGTAGTATAGGGTTGCTAGCGGGAGCCCACGAGCAGTACTTC.

The J gene is TRBJ2-7, the V gene TRBV7-9; D is perhaps TRBD1 (6 bases). Trimming removed 3 bases from V and 7 bases from J, with 16 bases in between. There are 14 residues in the CDR3. Germline CDR1 and CDR2: SEHNR and FQNEAQ (reference sequence). The CDR3: CASSLQQQGGEQYF. The CDR3 coding sequence is TGTGCCAGCAGCTTGCAGCAACAGGGCGGTGAGCAGTACTTC. Full variable domain (remainder filled in from reference TRBV7-9 and TRBJ2-7): DTGVSQNPRHKITKRGQNVTFRCDPISEHNRLYWYRQTLGQGPEFLTYFQNEAQLEKSRLLSDRFSAERPKGSFSTLEIQRTEQGDSAMYLCASSLQQQGGEQYFGPGTRLTVT.

The chain carries TRBV4-1 and TRBJ2-5; no reliable D call. There are 13 residues in the CDR3. Trimming pared 2 bases from V and 4 bases from J, leaving 8 bases between. Germline values: CDR1 MGHRA, CDR2 YSYEKL. The chain's CDR3 is CASSQTPTETQYF. CDR3 bases: TGCGCCAGCAGCCAAACTCCGACAGAGACCCAGTACTTC.

The chain is built from TRBV19 and TRBJ1-2; 9 positions agree with TRBD1. Looked up from germline, CDR1 is LNHDA and CDR2 is SQIVND (reference sequence). The V segment lost 7 bases and the J segment 4 bases; nucleotides outside the gene matches: 7. The CDR3 contains 14 residues. CDR3 residues: CASTTPTGGYGYTF. In DNA form, the CDR3 reads TGTGCCAGTACCACCCCGACAGGGGGCTATGGCTACACCTTC.

With regard to this clone: In the same sample, other DNA sequences code for this CDR3. The J gene is TRBJ2-7, the V gene TRBV6-2 or TRBV6-3; perhaps D is TRBD1 or TRBD2 (5 bases each). The CDR3 length is 12 residues. Trimming pared 6 bases from V and 2 bases from J, leaving 8 bases between. Germline values: CDR1 MNHEY, CDR2 SVGEGT. The CDR3 region has the DNA TGTGCCAGCAGCCCGGGACCCTACGAGCAGTACTTC. This gives the protein CASSPGPYEQYF.

The rearrangement joins TRBV6-1 to TRBJ2-5; D unclear. Trimming cost V 0 bases and J 5 bases, with 10 bases left between them. In germline, CDR1 is MNHNS, CDR2 SASEGT. The CDR3 has 14 residues. In DNA form, the CDR3 reads TGTGCCAGCAGTGAAGCGGGTAGCTTGGAGACCCAGTACTTC. This gives the protein CASSEAGSLETQYF.

V usage is TRBV25-1 and J usage is TRBJ2-5; TRBD1 or TRBD2 may be the D gene (6 bases each). Trimming pared 1 base from V and 3 bases from J, leaving 9 bases between. Germline CDR1 and CDR2: MGHDK and SYGVNS. CDR3 size: 14 residues. The DNA for the CDR3 is TGTGCCAGCAGTGAATTGGGGGGCGAAGAGACCCAGTACTTC. Its translation is CASSELGGEETQYF.

J is TRBJ1-4 and V is TRBV24-1; TRBD1 matches at 8 bases. Germline CDR1 and CDR2: KGHDR and SFDVKD. CDR3 length equals 16 residues. V lost 5 bases, J lost 8 bases, and 12 bases stayed unmatched. The DNA for the CDR3 is TGTGCCACCAGTGCCGTCGACAGGGGAGGAAAAGAAAAACTGTTTTTT. The encoded protein is CATSAVDRGGKEKLFF.

The sample holds a few counts of this clone. The chain combines TRBV19 with TRBJ1-2; TRBD1 aligns across 8 bases. The germline gives CDR1 LNHDA, CDR2 SQIVND (reference sequence). Trimming cost V 8 bases and J 4 bases; bases outside gene matches: 9. This CDR3 comprises 14 residues. The CDR3 DNA reads as TGTGCCAGTGCGTACAGGGGGGAGCTCTATGGCTACACCTTC. Translation gives CASAYRGELYGYTF.